The 3 T cell receptor beta chains below all came from one sample that was sequenced in a study of response to subunit inactivated influenza vaccine. TCRdb passed the RT-PCR reads through MiXCR, listing each CDR3 protein once. Of some 200,000 distinct CDR3 sequences listed, approximately 12% are singletons. This same sample was also taken into another study, of T cells expressing NK-cell markers. That work contributes: cDNA encoding TCR beta was synthesized via 5'RACE template switching incorporating UMIs.

The sample was CD8+ T cells sorted from PBMCs, taken roughly 12 days after vaccination. All receptors derive from a middle-aged man who received an inactivated influenza vaccine.

This clonotype has at least ten counts. This chain uses TRBV12-3 or TRBV12-4 with TRBJ2-7; perhaps TRBD1 as D (5 bases). The V gene lost 3 bases and the J gene lost 6 bases, with 9 bases spanning the gap. This CDR3 region has 12 residues. The CDR3 loop reads CASSFLGVEQYF. The CDR3 region has the DNA TGTGCCAGCAGTTTCCTAGGGGTCGAGCAGTACTTC.

This rearrangement joins TRBV12-3 or TRBV12-4 to TRBJ1-1; 10 bases fit TRBD1. The CDR3 has 13 amino acids. V lost 6 bases, J lost 11 bases, and 9 bases stayed unmatched. This CDR3 reads CASRAGTGDHAFF. The CDR3 DNA follows: TGTGCCAGCAGGGCCGGGACAGGGGATCATGCTTTCTTT.

This clonotype was picked up many times. V and J are TRBV7-6 and TRBJ2-7, with a possible D match to TRBD2 (6 bases). Trimming removed 5 bases from V and 1 base from J, with 12 bases in between. CDR1 is SGHVS, CDR2 FNYEAQ, per germline. The CDR3 is 14 amino acids. CDR3 bases: TGTGCCAGCAGCGAGACGGGGGTTTCCTACGAGCAGTACTTC. This translates into CASSETGVSYEQYF.